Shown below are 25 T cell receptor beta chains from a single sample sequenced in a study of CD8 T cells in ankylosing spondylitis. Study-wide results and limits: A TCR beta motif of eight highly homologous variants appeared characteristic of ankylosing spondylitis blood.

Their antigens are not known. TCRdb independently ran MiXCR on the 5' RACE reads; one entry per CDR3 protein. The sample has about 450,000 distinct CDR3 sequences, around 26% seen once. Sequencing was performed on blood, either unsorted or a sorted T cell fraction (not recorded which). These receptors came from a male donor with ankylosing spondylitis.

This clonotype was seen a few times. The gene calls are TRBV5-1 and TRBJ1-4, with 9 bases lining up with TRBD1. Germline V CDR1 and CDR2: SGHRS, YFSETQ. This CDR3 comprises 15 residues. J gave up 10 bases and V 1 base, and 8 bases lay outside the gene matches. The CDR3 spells CASSLLRTGDGKLFF. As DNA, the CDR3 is TGCGCCAGCAGCTTGCTGAGGACAGGGGATGGAAAACTGTTTTTT.

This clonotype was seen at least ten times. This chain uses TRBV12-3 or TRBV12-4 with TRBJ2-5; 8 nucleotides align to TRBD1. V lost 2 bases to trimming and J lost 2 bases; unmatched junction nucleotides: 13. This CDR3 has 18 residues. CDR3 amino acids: CASSLNVGTGSGQETQYF. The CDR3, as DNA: TGTGCCAGCAGTTTAAATGTGGGGACAGGTAGCGGACAAGAGACCCAGTACTTC.

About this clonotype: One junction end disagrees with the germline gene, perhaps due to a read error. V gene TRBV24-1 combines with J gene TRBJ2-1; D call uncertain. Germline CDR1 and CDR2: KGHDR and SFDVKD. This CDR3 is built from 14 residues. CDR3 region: CATSDSRYRAEPFF. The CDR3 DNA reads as TGTGCCACCAGTGATTCTCGTTACAGAGCTGAGCCGTTCTTC.

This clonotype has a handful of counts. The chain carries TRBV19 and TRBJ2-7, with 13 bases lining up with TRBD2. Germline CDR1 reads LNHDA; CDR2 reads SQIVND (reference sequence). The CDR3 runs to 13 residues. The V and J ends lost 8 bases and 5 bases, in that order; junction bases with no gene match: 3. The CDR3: CASGLAGVNEQYF. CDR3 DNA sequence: TGTGCCAGTGGACTAGCGGGAGTAAACGAGCAGTACTTC.

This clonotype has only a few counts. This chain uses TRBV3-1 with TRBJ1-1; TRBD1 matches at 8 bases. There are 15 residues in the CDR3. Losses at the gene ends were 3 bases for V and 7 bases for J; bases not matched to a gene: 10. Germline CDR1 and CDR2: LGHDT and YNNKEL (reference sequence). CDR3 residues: CASSQALGTGNEAFF. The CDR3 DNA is TGTGCCAGCAGCCAGGCCCTCGGGACAGGTAATGAAGCTTTCTTT.

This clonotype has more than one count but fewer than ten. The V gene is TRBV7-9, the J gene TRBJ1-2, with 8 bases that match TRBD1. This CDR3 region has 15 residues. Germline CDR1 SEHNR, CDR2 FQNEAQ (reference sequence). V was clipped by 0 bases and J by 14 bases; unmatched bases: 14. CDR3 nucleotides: TGTGCCAGCAGCTTAGCATCGGGACAGGCAGGGGTTTCGACCTTC. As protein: CASSLASGQAGVSTF.

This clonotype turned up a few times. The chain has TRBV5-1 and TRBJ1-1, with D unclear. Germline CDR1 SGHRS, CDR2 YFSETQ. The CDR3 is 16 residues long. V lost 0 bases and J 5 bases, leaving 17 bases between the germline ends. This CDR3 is CASSLDSLSLQTEAFF. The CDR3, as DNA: TGCGCCAGCAGCTTGGACAGTCTCTCCCTTCAGACTGAAGCTTTCTTT.

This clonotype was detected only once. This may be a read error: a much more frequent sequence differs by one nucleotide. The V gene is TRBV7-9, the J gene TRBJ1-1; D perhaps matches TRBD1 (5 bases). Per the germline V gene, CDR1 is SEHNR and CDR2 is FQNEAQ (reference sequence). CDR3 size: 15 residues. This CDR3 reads CASTLTGTENTEAFF. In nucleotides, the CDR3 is TGTGCCAGCACCTTAACTGGGACTGAGAACACTGAAGCTTTCTTT.

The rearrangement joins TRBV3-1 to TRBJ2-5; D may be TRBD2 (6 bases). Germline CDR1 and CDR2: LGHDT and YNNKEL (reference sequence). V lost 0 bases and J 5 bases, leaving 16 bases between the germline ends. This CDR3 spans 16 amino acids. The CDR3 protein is CASSQDVGGPGETQYF. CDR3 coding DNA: TGTGCCAGCAGCCAAGACGTCGGGGGACCCGGGGAGACCCAGTACTTC.

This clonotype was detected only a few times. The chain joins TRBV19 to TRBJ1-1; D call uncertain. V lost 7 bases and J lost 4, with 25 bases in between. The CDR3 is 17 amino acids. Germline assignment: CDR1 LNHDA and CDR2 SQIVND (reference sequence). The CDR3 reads CASNGNSRGLGSTEAFF. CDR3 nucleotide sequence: TGTGCCAGTAACGGTAATTCGCGAGGGCTGGGGAGCACTGAAGCTTTCTTT.

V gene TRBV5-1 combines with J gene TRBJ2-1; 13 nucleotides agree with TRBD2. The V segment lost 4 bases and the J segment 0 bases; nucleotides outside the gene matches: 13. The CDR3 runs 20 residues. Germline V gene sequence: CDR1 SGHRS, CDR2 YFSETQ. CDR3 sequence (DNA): TGCGCCAGCAGCGCCCAAAAGGGACTAGCGGGGACCAGCTCCTACAATGAGCAGTTCTTC. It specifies CASSAQKGLAGTSSYNEQFF.

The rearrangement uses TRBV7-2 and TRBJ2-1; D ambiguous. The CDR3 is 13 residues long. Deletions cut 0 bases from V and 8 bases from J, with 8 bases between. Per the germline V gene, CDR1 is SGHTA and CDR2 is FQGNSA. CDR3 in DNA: TGTGCCAGCAGCTTAGCGCTGATTGATGAGCAGTTCTTC. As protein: CASSLALIDEQFF.

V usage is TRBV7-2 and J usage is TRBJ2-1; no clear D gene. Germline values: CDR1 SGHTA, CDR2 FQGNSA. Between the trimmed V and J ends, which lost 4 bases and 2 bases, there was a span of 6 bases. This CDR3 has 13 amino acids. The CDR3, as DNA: TGTGCCAGCAGCTCCGAGCCCTACAATGAGCAGTTCTTC. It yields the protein CASSSEPYNEQFF.

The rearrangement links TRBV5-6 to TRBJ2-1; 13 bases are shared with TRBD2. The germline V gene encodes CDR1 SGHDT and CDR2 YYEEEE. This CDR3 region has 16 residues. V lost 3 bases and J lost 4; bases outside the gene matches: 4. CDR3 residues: CASSYRLAGGYNEQFF. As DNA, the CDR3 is TGTGCCAGCAGCTATAGACTAGCGGGAGGATACAATGAGCAGTTCTTC.

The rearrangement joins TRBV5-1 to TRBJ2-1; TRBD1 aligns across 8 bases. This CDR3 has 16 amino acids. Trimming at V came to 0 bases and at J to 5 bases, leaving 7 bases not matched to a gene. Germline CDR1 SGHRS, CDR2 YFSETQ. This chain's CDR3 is CASSLVQGGADNEQFF. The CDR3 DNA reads TGCGCCAGCAGCTTGGTACAGGGGGGTGCGGACAATGAGCAGTTCTTC.

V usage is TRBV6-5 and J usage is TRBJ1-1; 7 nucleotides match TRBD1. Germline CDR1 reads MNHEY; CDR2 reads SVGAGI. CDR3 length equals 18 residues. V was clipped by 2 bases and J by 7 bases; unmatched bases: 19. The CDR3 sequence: CASSYPSLWRGRSDEAFF. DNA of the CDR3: TGTGCCAGCAGTTACCCTTCTTTGTGGAGGGGGCGATCGGATGAAGCTTTCTTT.

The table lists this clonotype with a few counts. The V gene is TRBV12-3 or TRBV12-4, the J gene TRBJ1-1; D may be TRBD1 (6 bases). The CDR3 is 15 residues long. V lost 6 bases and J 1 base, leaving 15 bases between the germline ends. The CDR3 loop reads CASSSRVTGNTEAFF. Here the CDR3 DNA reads TGTGCCAGCAGCTCCCGGGTGACAGGGAACACTGAAGCTTTCTTT.

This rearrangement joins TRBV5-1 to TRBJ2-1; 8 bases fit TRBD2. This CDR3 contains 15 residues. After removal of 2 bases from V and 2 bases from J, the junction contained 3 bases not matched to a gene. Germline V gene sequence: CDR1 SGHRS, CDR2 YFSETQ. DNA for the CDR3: TGCGCCAGCAGCTTAAGTAGCGGGACCTACAATGAGCAGTTCTTC. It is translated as CASSLSSGTYNEQFF.

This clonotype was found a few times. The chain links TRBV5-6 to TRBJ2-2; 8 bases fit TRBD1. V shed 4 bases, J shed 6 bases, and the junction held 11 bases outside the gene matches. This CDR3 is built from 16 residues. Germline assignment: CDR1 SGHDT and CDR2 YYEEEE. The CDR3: CASSIRQGLGPGELFF. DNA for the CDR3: TGTGCCAGCAGCATCCGACAGGGGTTGGGGCCCGGGGAGCTGTTTTTT.

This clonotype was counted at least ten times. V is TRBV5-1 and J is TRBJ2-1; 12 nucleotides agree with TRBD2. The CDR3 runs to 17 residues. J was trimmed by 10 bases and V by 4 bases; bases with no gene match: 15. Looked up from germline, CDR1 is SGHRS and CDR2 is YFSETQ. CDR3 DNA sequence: TGCGCCAGCAGCCAACCGACTAGCGGGAGAGGACGGGAGGAGCAGTTCTTC. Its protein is CASSQPTSGRGREEQFF.

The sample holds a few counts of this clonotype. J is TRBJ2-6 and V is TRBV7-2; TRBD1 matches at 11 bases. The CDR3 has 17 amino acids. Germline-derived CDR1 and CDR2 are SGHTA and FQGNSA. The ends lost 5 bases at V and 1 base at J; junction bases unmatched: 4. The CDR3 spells CASSARDRGSGANVLTF. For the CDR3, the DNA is TGTGCCAGCAGCGCCCGGGACAGGGGGTCTGGGGCCAACGTCCTGACTTTC.

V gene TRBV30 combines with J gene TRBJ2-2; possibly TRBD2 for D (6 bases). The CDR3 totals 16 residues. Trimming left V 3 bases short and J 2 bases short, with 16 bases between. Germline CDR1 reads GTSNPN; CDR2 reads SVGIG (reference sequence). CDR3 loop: CAWSDLALANTGELFF. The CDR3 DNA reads TGTGCCTGGAGCGACCTAGCGTTGGCAAACACCGGGGAGCTGTTTTTT. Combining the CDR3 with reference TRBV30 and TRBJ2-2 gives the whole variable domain SQTIHQWPATLVQPVGSPLSLECTVEGTSNPNLYWYRQAAGRGLQLLFYSVGIGQISSEVPQNLSASRPQDRQFILSSKKLLLSDSGFYLCAWSDLALANTGELFFGEGSRLTVL.

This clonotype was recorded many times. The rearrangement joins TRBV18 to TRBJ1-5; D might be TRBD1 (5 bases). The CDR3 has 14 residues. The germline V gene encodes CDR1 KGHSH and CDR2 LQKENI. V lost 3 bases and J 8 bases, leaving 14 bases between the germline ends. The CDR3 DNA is TGTGCCAGCTCACCTCGGGGGGGTATGGAGCCCCAGCATTTT. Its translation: CASSPRGGMEPQHF.

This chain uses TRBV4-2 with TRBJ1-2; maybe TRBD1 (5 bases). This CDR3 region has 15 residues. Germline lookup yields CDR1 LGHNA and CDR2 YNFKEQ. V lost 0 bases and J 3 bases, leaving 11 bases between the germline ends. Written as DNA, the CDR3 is TGTGCCAGCAGCCAAGATCCCACGGGGGACTATGGCTACACCTTC. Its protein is CASSQDPTGDYGYTF.

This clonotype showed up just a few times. The CDR3 spells CASSLKTVLRNTIYF. The CDR3, as DNA: TGTGCCAGCAGTTTAAAGACAGTCCTTCGAAACACCATATATTTT. The genes are TRBV12-3 or TRBV12-4 and TRBJ1-3; TRBD1 might be the D (5 bases). V lost 2 bases, J lost 5 bases, and 13 bases lay in between. The CDR3 length is 15 residues.